This record covers a single T cell receptor (beta chain). Its antigen is unknown. The sample holds no much larger clone one base away, and base qualities are not on file. The sample belongs to a study of human versus mouse CDR3 diversity and MHC coevolution (dated by TCRdb to about 2017). In terms of the full investigation: The immunoSEQ assay was reported to detect one in 200,000 T cells and to minimize multiplex PCR amplification bias. Across mouse and human samples, the number of valid reads per sample ranged from about 5.5 x 10^6 to 1.8 x 10^7. Repertoires of human naive CD4 T cells were used as a reference for TCR selection on multiple MHC II alleles and were compared against human-TCR-locus transgenic mice carrying single MHC II. The human cohort was made up of three healthy volunteer blood donors, who at collection were aged 30 to 40, 40 to 50 and 60 to 70, one donor in each range.

Genomic DNA was extracted from the sorted cells using the QIAGEN blood and tissue kit and was quantified on a NanoDrop 1000. TCR alpha and beta chains were deep sequenced and quantified on the immunoSEQ platform using multiplex PCR of genomic DNA. The authors processed their data as follows. Annotation of the TCR sequences relied on IMGT gene and region definitions. Out-of-frame rearrangements served as a stand-in for the preselection repertoire and were compared with in-frame clonotypes. To estimate repertoire size, the study used the iCHAO1 estimator that comes with the immunoSEQ platform. Clonal inequality was measured with a Gini index on in-frame amino acid clonotypes, based on the Lorenz curve. The intersect function of the R package tcR was used to count shared clonotypes, and the Jaccard index was used to score similarity. Principal component analysis of V, J and V-J usage frequencies was run with the R prcomp function without normalization. TCRdb retrieved this table from immuneACCESS and kept in-frame rearrangements only. Not all clones are present; in checked studies, unresolved V genes account for under half, and no reason is known for the remainder. The V and J calls and the clone size are those of that table, but D and trimming were determined from the DNA. Recorded for this sample are fewer than 100,000 clones; just under 95% of them occurred a single time. The ten top clones hold about 1.4% of the sample.

The germline V gene supplies CDR1 SGHRS and CDR2 YFSETQ. There are 14 amino acids in the CDR3, from cysteine to phenylalanine inclusive. Only the CDR3 part of the read is kept: 42 bases, read in frame from the first base. At the junction V is shortened by 4 bases and J by 7 bases, with 12 bases in between. Fluorescence-activated cell sorting was used to pull naive CD4 T cells, meaning cells that were CD45RO-negative and CD62L-positive, out of the PBMCs. From each donor, 45 to 60 ml of fresh peripheral blood was taken, and Ficoll density centrifugation was then used to isolate PBMCs. Sorting was performed on a FACSAria III instrument, with purity above 90% for all samples. General findings and caveats noted by the study authors: Repertoire diversity was not considered directly comparable between humans and mice because human T cells were selected on 5 or 6 MHC II alleles. On average, humans had more CDR3 deletions and insertions than mice, indicating greater exonuclease and TdT activity. The largest TCR beta repertoire according to iCHAO1 estimates belonged to humans, at about 1.5 million clonotypes, a result attributed likely to selection by multiple MHC II molecules. Two of the three human donors showed the lowest clonal inequality scores among all compared groups.

The TCR sequence derives from a person aged 25 to 75 in good health. Here the chain combines TRBV5-1 and TRBJ1-6; the best D guess is TRBD1, with 6 bases matching. The sample consisted of naive CD4+ T cells from blood. The cell subset or site label, read with the paper, signifies: CD45RO-negative CD62L-positive naive CD4 T cells. The DNA sequence follows: TGCGCCAGCAGCCTAGAACAGGGAAATTCACCCCTCCACTTT. The encoded protein is CASSLEQGNSPLHF.